The clone carrying this TCR beta chain showed up many times. Its antigen is not identified. The data belong to a study of breast tumors, draining lymph nodes, adjacent tissues. V was clipped by 2 bases and J by 6 bases; unmatched bases: 8. Germline CDR1 LGHNT, CDR2 FRNRAP. The CDR3 length is 17 residues. Findings and caveats of the study: Findings are consistent with lymph node origin and intratumoral expansion of most tumor T cells. Tumor T cell lymph node origin was a supported hypothesis, not proven. Tumor and nontumor repertoires were significantly more similar in luminal-like than in basal-like breast cancer. Tumors had less TCR diversity than lymph nodes, more than nontumor tissue.

Samples came from axillary lymph nodes draining the breast cancer. MiXCR, applied by TCRdb to the multiplex PCR reads, yields one record per CDR3 protein. Altogether 140,000 to 150,000 distinct CDR3 sequences are present, over 25% being singletons, with the ten largest covering approximately 2.3%. The specimen was axillary lymph node tissue. The clonotype comes from a female donor with breast cancer. Some clones in this sample may be carry-over from other donors' samples. J is TRBJ2-2 and V is TRBV12-5; 11 bases align to TRBD1. The CDR3 nucleotides read TGTGCTAGTGGTTTGTTAGGGACAGGGGGATCGTCCGGGGAGCTGTTTTTT. This sequence encodes CASGLLGTGGSSGELFF.